This T cell receptor beta chain derives from a study of T cell responses to AZD1222 COVID-19 vaccine (dated by TCRdb to the early 2020s). In terms of the full investigation: A total of 233 trial participants underwent TCR sequencing, of whom roughly 210 had received two doses of AZD1222 and some 25 had received two doses of the MenACWY control vaccine. Trial participants were enrolled into age subgroups of 18-55, 56-69 and 70-plus years, which contained around 150, 29 and 61 TCR-sequenced participants, respectively. Overall study results and their limits: In the small 56-69-year group, the increase in depth fell short of significance, most likely because of low power. Reportedly, close to half of the unique spike-specific TCRs recognized epitopes lying outside the regions that are mutated in the B.1.351 and B.1.1.7 variants. Participants were mostly white British, with more females than males. The authors suggested clonal diversity may have been underestimated. After two AZD1222 doses, both the breadth and the depth of spike-specific TCRs were significantly higher than at day 0 and than in MenACWY recipients. Vaccine-associated CD4 TCRs spanned the whole spike protein, with dominant responses in regions 160-218 and 743-854. Because no samples from the day 14 peak response were available, repertoires could be characterized only after the peak T cell response. Conclusions about previously exposed vaccinees are limited because only a handful of AZD1222 recipients were SARS-CoV-2 seropositive at baseline.

Notes on this clone: It lacks a known antigen. No clone much larger than this one lies a single base away; base qualities are absent.

The meaning of the sample's time point label: about 28 days (+/-7) after the second vaccine dose. AZD1222 recipients whose second dose came at about 4 weeks and those whose second dose came at about 12 weeks were combined into one group, since spike-specific TCR depth and breadth did not differ between the two schedules. Vaccinee samples were obtained from the UK trials COV001 and COV002, which included a single-blind randomized controlled phase 2/3 trial of AZD1222 (ChAdOx1 nCoV-19) in healthy adults. Trial participant PBMC samples were collected at day 0 and day 28 after the second dose for TCRbeta chain sequencing. The CDR3, from cysteine to phenylalanine, totals 16 residues. The sequence is cut down to CDR3 DNA, 48 bases in frame from base 1. V is reduced by 3 bases and J by 0 bases, leaving a spacing of 14 bases between them. Reading the germline V gene gives CDR1 SGHVS and CDR2 FNYEAQ. The CDR3 regions of human TCRbeta chains were analyzed by immunosequencing. On the study's bioinformatics: Repertoire TCRs were checked for matches against a reference library of SARS-CoV-2-specific TCRs that had been generated using the MIRA antigen-specificity platform. Breadth was defined as the fraction of unique TCRs that were SARS-CoV-2-associated, and depth was defined as the fraction of total T cells that were SARS-CoV-2-associated. Using the MIRA data, each spike-specific TCR was assigned both to the spike region to which the TCR was reactive and to a CD4 or CD8 class. Log10-transformed breadth and depth values were compared by one-way ANOVA with Sidak's multiple comparisons tests. The table was pulled from immuneACCESS by TCRdb, which kept in-frame rearrangements only. Such tables lose some clones; where checked, under half of the loss comes from unresolved V genes, and the rest has no known cause. V, J and clone size are those of that table, while D and trimming were read from the DNA. In all, the sample holds 140,000 to 150,000 clones, and 80% to 95% of those were seen once. Around 3.3% of the sample lies in the top ten.

This specimen consisted of peripheral blood, obtained 28 days after the second AZD1222 dose. This sequence uses TRBV7-6 and TRBJ1-1, and TRBD1 may be the D gene, going by 5 matching bases. The origin of this receptor is an adult who received the AZD1222 COVID-19 vaccine. CDR3 region: CASSLAGGALNTEAFF. The DNA sequence reads TGTGCCAGCAGCTTGGCCGGGGGAGCGCTGAACACTGAAGCTTTCTTT.